The 22 T cell receptor beta chains in this list originate from one sample, sequenced in a study of blood T cell repertoires in COVID-19. The table came from immunoSEQ multiplex PCR; TCRdb's copy has only in-frame clones and leaves some out. Of about 200,000 clones listed, approximately 84% are singletons. The sample comprised peripheral blood. All receptors come from a woman aged 80 or over with acute or convalescent COVID-19.

The CDR3 DNA sequence: TGTGCCAGCAGTTCCTGGCAGCGGTCGAATCAGCCCCAGCATTTT. As protein: CASSSWQRSNQPQHF. The rearrangement uses TRBV6-2 or TRBV6-3 and TRBJ1-5; no firm D call. The CDR3 runs to 15 residues. The germline gives CDR1 MNHEY, CDR2 SVGEGT. V shed 4 bases and J shed 4 bases, with 14 bases lying between them.

The chain joins TRBV18 to TRBJ2-5; D remains ambiguous. Trimming cost V 3 bases and J 0 bases, with 11 bases left between them. The CDR3 covers 15 residues. Germline-derived CDR1 and CDR2 are KGHSH and LQKENI. The CDR3 nucleotides read TGTGCCAGCTCACCTTTCTATTCACACCAAGAGACCCAGTACTTC. It translates to CASSPFYSHQETQYF.

The CDR3 bases are TGTGCCATCGGATACAGTCCGAGCTCCTACAATGAGCAGTTCTTC. The encoded protein is CAIGYSPSSYNEQFF. This rearrangement joins TRBV10-3 to TRBJ2-1; the D is unclear. The CDR3 extends over 15 amino acids. V was clipped by 8 bases and J by 0 bases, with 14 bases between them. The germline CDR1 and CDR2 sequences are ENHRY and SYGVKD.

The V gene is TRBV24-1, the J gene TRBJ2-3; TRBD2 might be the D (6 bases). Trimming took 9 bases from V and 2 from J, leaving 17 bases between them. Germline V lookup: CDR1 KGHDR, CDR2 SFDVKD. CDR3 length equals 15 residues. CDR3 residues: CATSPGRDSTDTQYF. CDR3 nucleotides: TGTGCCACCTCGCCAGGACGGGACTCCACAGATACGCAGTATTTT.

The chain couples TRBV20-1 to TRBJ1-6; D is ambiguous. The CDR3 consists of 13 residues. The V gene's germline CDR1 is DFQATT and CDR2 SNEGSKA (reference sequence). CDR3 sequence (DNA): TGCACCGCTAGTTGGAGGAAGGACTCACCCCTCCACTTT. Translating gives CTASWRKDSPLHF.

This clone was found a few times. The chain carries TRBV27 and TRBJ2-2, with 10 bases fitting TRBD1. V shed 2 bases, J shed 5 bases, and the junction held 5 bases outside the gene matches. The CDR3 sequence is 16 residues long. Per the germline V gene, CDR1 is MNHEY and CDR2 is SMNVEV (reference sequence). The CDR3 sequence is CASSLIRTGGTGELFF. The CDR3 DNA follows: TGTGCCAGCAGTTTAATCAGGACAGGGGGTACCGGGGAGCTGTTTTTT.

V gene TRBV9 combines with J gene TRBJ1-4; 8 bases line up with TRBD1. This CDR3 is 15 amino acids long. With 3 bases clipped from V and 4 bases from J, the junction kept 5 bases outside the gene matches. Germline V lookup: CDR1 SGDLS, CDR2 YYNGEE. CDR3: CASSAGQAFNEKLFF. The CDR3 bases are TGTGCCAGCAGCGCGGGACAGGCATTTAATGAAAAACTGTTTTTT.

The chain links TRBV5-1 to TRBJ2-2, with D possibly being TRBD1 (6 bases). This CDR3 comprises 18 residues. V shed 0 bases and J shed 5 bases, with 20 bases lying between them. Germline V lookup: CDR1 SGHRS, CDR2 YFSETQ. DNA of the CDR3: TGCGCCAGCAGCTTGGGAGTATCCGCAGGGGTGGGGACCGGGGAGCTGTTTTTT. Its protein is CASSLGVSAGVGTGELFF. Supplemented by reference TRBV5-1 and TRBJ2-2, the full variable domain reads KAGVTQTPRYLIKTRGQQVTLSCSPISGHRSVSWYQQTPGQGLQFLFEYFSETQRNKGNFPGRFSGRQFSNSRSEMNVSTLELGDSALYLCASSLGVSAGVGTGELFFGEGSRLTVL.

The J gene is TRBJ1-2, the V gene TRBV2; 7 nucleotides match TRBD1. Germline values: CDR1 SNHLY, CDR2 FYNNEI. The CDR3 is 12 residues long. The ends lost 7 bases at V and 6 bases at J; junction bases unmatched: 5. The CDR3 nucleotides read TGTGCCAGCATTGAGACAGGGAATGGCTACACCTTC. This encodes CASIETGNGYTF.

The genes are TRBV5-1 and TRBJ2-1, with TRBD2 matching over 12 bases. J lost 12 bases, V lost 2 bases, and 9 bases had no gene match. The CDR3 totals 15 residues. CDR1 is SGHRS, CDR2 YFSETQ, per germline. CDR3 nucleotides: TGCGCCAGCAGCTTACCGGGACTAGCGGGCGCGGGGCAGTTCTTC. This sequence encodes CASSLPGLAGAGQFF.

The V call is TRBV27, the J call TRBJ1-6, with 10 bases that match TRBD1. The V gene end was trimmed by 3 bases and the J gene end by 9 bases; junction bases not matched to a gene: 8. The CDR3 has 16 residues. Germline lookup yields CDR1 MNHEY and CDR2 SMNVEV (reference sequence). CDR3 sequence reads: CASSLGTGARGSPLHF. CDR3 DNA sequence: TGTGCCAGCAGTTTGGGGACAGGGGCCAGGGGTTCACCCCTCCACTTT.

This chain links TRBV25-1 with TRBJ1-5; TRBD1 aligns across 9 bases. From germline, CDR1 is MGHDK and CDR2 SYGVNS. The CDR3 length is 15 residues. V was clipped by 4 bases and J by 2 bases; unmatched bases: 3. The CDR3 is CASSGRDRGNQPQHF. As DNA, the CDR3 is TGTGCCAGCAGTGGCCGGGACAGGGGCAATCAGCCCCAGCATTTT.

The rearrangement joins TRBV19 to TRBJ2-1; the match to TRBD2 covers 8 bases. The CDR3 totals 15 residues. The V gene end was trimmed by 3 bases and the J gene end by 8 bases; junction bases not matched to a gene: 9. The germline V gene encodes CDR1 LNHDA and CDR2 SQIVND (reference sequence). The CDR3 loop is CASSMPSGSYDEQFF. The CDR3 coding sequence is TGTGCCAGTAGTATGCCCAGCGGGAGTTACGATGAGCAGTTCTTC.

This clone was seen just once. The junction shows a germline mismatch at one end, possibly a read error. This rearrangement joins TRBV5-1 to TRBJ1-4; 9 bases match TRBD1. CDR1 and CDR2 (germline): SGHRS, YFSETQ. This CDR3 region has 15 residues. The CDR3 reads CASSSTGGAKEKLFF. The CDR3 DNA sequence: TGCGCCAGCAGCTCCACAGGGGGCGCTAAAGAAAAACTGTTTTTT.

The genes are TRBV7-2 and TRBJ2-1, with 8 bases matching TRBD1. Trimming at V came to 8 bases and at J to 4 bases, leaving 7 bases not matched to a gene. Germline CDR1 and CDR2: SGHTA and FQGNSA. The CDR3 sequence is 14 residues long. The CDR3 spells CASGGQGQYNEQFF. CDR3 DNA sequence: TGTGCCAGCGGAGGACAGGGACAGTACAATGAGCAGTTCTTC.

On this clone itself: Other DNA sequences in this sample translate to the same CDR3. V and J are TRBV18 and TRBJ1-5, with D hard to call. Trimming pared 4 bases from V and 0 bases from J, leaving 4 bases between. The CDR3 sequence is 13 residues long. Germline V gene sequence: CDR1 KGHSH, CDR2 LQKENI. DNA for the CDR3: TGTGCCAGCTCACTTTATAGCAATCAGCCCCAGCATTTT. It translates to CASSLYSNQPQHF.

Only one count was recorded for this clone. The chain uses TRBV28 and TRBJ1-1; 10 bases map to TRBD1. Unmatched junction bases numbered 6, after V lost 3 bases and J lost 8 bases. This CDR3 is built from 14 residues. Germline assignment: CDR1 MDHEN and CDR2 SYDVKM. CDR3 in DNA: TGTGCCAGCAGTTTCGGGGACAGGGGACAGGAAGCTTTCTTT. It yields the protein CASSFGDRGQEAFF.

V gene TRBV30 combines with J gene TRBJ2-2; 9 bases are a match to TRBD2. This CDR3 has 15 amino acids. Germline lookup yields CDR1 GTSNPN and CDR2 SVGIG (reference sequence). After removal of 5 bases from V and 4 bases from J, the junction contained 8 bases not matched to a gene. The CDR3 DNA reads as TGTGCCTGGCATGGGACTAGCCTCGGCACCGGGGAGCTGTTTTTT. It translates to CAWHGTSLGTGELFF.

This chain joins TRBV9 and TRBJ1-1; possibly TRBD1 for D (5 bases). This CDR3 is built from 15 residues. Trimming removed 0 bases from V and 2 bases from J, with 11 bases in between. CDR1 and CDR2 from the germline V gene are SGDLS and YYNGEE. CDR3: CASSVELTDNTEAFF. DNA for the CDR3: TGTGCCAGCAGCGTAGAGTTGACAGATAACACTGAAGCTTTCTTT. Variable domain in full (rest from reference TRBV9 and TRBJ1-1): DSGVTQTPKHLITATGQRVTLRCSPRSGDLSVYWYQQSLDQGLQFLIQYYNGEERAKGNILERFSAQQFPDLHSELNLSSLELGDSALYFCASSVELTDNTEAFFGQGTRLTVV.

The V gene is TRBV6-1, the J gene TRBJ1-2, with D possibly TRBD1 on 6 matching bases. The V gene lost 2 bases and the J gene lost 8 bases, with 18 bases spanning the gap. CDR3 size: 15 residues. Looked up from germline, CDR1 is MNHNS and CDR2 is SASEGT. As DNA, the CDR3 is TGTGCCAGCAGTGAACGGGGGGCGAAGGCTCAGGGCTACACCTTC. This codes for CASSERGAKAQGYTF.

In its sample, this clone was seen a few times. The genes are TRBV10-1 and TRBJ1-1; 10 nucleotides align to TRBD1. V dropped 2 bases and J dropped 0; count of bases not matched to a gene: 12. There are 19 residues in the CDR3. From germline, CDR1 is WNHNN and CDR2 SYGVQD (reference sequence). This chain's CDR3 is CASSEPQLDRGPLNTEAFF. CDR3 DNA: TGCGCCAGCAGTGAGCCCCAACTTGACAGGGGGCCCTTGAACACTGAAGCTTTCTTT.

CDR3 protein: CASSYSRGRSYEQYF. CDR3 sequence (DNA): TGTGCCAGCAGTTACTCCCGAGGGAGGTCCTACGAGCAGTACTTC. The chain carries TRBV6-6 and TRBJ2-7; possible D gene TRBD2, 6 bases. CDR1 and CDR2 (germline): MNHNY, SVGAGI (reference sequence). This CDR3 is 15 amino acids long. The germline V and J ends were trimmed by 0 bases and 1 base, with 10 bases remaining between them.